This TCR beta chain was documented in a study of blood T cell repertoires in COVID-19 (dated by TCRdb to between 2020 and 2021). In the study overall: The collaborator samples originated in the United States, Italy and Spain and spanned the acute and convalescent phases of COVID-19. The prospective study material was composed of cDNA or gDNA derived from T cells, B-cell-depleted T cells, or PBMCs. Deeply sampled blood TCRbeta repertoires from subjects exposed to, actively infected with, or recovered from COVID-19 were included in the dataset. The repertoires were released in a freely available public database meant as a resource for research on the immune response to SARS-CoV-2. The samples were drawn from the first 160 participants of the ongoing ImmuneRACE study and from roughly 1,300 subjects provided by 6 global collaborators. A de-identified subject ID, COVID-19 status, age in years and sex were almost always included in the sample metadata. Where HLA class I and class II types were available, the types were taken from metadata supplied by the sample provider, not from assay-based typing. What the authors observed across the whole study: The quantity of clinical and demographic metadata differed by source and by participant and was supplied without curation.

From the germline V gene, CDR1 is MNHEY and CDR2 is SVGAGI. V is reduced by 0 bases and J by 6 bases, leaving a spacing of 12 bases between them. Counted from cysteine to phenylalanine, this CDR3 has 14 amino acids. Solely the CDR3 DNA is kept, with 42 bases framed from the first base. In the case of this clone: Its antigen remains unidentified. The sample holds no much larger clone one base away, and base qualities are not on file.

TCRbeta CDR3 regions were amplified from genomic DNA by means of the immunoSEQ Assay, a bias-controlled multiplex PCR. In the authors' own workflow: Within the assay, amplification of reference gene primers was used to estimate how many nucleated cells each sample contained. To quantify the absolute abundance of each unique TCRbeta CDR3 rearrangement, sequence reads were collapsed and filtered. For each sample, productive Simpson clonality was calculated by taking the square root of Simpson's diversity index across productive rearrangements. Sourced from immuneACCESS, this table was stored by TCRdb with only in-frame sequences that have V and J called. A share of the clones is absent; for the studies checked, an unresolved V gene accounts for under half, and the remainder has no known explanation. The V and J calls and the clone size are those of that table, but D and trimming were determined from the DNA. The sample table lists some 95,000 clones, 80% to 95% of them with a count of one. Of the sample, approximately 2.3% falls within the top ten clones.

Collaborating institutions collected whole blood in K2EDTA tubes following their own protocols. For TCRbeta analysis, collaborators shipped samples in one of three forms: frozen whole blood, isolated PBMCs, or DNA extracted from either of those sample types. Here the chain combines TRBV6-5 and TRBJ2-7; a weak D assignment points to TRBD1 (6 bases agree). Sequencing was done on a sample of peripheral blood. This TCR derives from a human donor with active COVID-19. The donor label of this sample is uncertain. DNA sequence: TGTGCCAGCAGTTACTCCACAGGGTCTTCCGAGCAGTACTTC. It codes for CASSYSTGSSEQYF.